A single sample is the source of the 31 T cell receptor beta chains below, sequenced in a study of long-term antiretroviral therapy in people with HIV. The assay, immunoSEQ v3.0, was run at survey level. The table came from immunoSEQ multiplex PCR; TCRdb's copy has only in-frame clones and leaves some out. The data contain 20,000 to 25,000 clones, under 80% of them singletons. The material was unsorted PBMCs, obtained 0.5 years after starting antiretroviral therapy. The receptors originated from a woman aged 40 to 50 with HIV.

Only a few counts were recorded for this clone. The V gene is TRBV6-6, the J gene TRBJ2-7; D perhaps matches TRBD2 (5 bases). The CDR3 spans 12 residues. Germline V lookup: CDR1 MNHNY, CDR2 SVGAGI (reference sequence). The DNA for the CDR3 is TGTTCCTGCCGGTCTAGCCTGTACGAGCAGTACTTC. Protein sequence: CSCRSSLYEQYF.

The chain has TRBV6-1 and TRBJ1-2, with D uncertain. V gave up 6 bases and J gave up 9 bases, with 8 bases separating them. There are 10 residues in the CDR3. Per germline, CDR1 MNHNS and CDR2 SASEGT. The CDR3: CASRGDSYTF. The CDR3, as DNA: TGTGCCAGCAGGGGCGACAGCTACACCTTC.

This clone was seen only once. As DNA, the CDR3 is TGCGCCAGCAGCACGGGACTAGTTACCGGGGAGCTGTTTTTT. It encodes CASSTGLVTGELFF. The chain employs TRBV5-1 and TRBJ2-2; the match to TRBD2 covers 8 bases. V lost 4 bases to trimming and J lost 5 bases; unmatched junction nucleotides: 4. This CDR3 has 14 residues. Per germline, CDR1 SGHRS and CDR2 YFSETQ.

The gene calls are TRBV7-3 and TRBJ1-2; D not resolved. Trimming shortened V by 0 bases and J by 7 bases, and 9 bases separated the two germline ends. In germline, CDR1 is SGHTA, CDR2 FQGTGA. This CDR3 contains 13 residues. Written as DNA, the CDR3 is TGTGCCAGCAGCTTAACGTTAGGAGCTGGCTACACCTTC. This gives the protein CASSLTLGAGYTF.

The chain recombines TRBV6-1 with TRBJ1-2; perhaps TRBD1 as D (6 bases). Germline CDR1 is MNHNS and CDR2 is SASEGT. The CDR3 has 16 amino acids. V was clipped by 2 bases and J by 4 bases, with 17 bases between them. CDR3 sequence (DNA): TGTGCCAGCAGTGAATGGGACCTACAGGGATCCTATGGCTACACCTTC. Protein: CASSEWDLQGSYGYTF.

The DNA of the CDR3 is TGTGCCAGCAGCTTAGAACGAGGGTCACCCCTCCACTTT. Protein sequence: CASSLERGSPLHF. The chain links TRBV11-2 to TRBJ1-6; D unresolved. CDR3 size: 13 residues. V lost 0 bases and J 10 bases, leaving 7 bases between the germline ends. Germline CDR1 is SGHAT and CDR2 is FQNNGV.

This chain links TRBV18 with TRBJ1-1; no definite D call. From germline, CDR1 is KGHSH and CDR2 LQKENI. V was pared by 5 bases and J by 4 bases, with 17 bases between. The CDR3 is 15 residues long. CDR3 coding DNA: TGTGCCAGCTCATCGCACACCGAGAGGATCACTGAAGCTTTCTTT. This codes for CASSSHTERITEAFF. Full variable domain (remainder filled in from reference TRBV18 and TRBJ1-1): NAGVMQNPRHLVRRRGQEARLRCSPMKGHSHVYWYRQLPEEGLKFMVYLQKENIIDESGMPKERFSAEFPKEGPSILRIQQVVRGDSAAYFCASSSHTERITEAFFGQGTRLTVV.

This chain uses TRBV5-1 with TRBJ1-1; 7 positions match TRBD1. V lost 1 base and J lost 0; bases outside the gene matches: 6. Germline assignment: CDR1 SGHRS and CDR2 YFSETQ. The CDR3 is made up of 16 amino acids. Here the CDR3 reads CASSLTGDALNTEAFF. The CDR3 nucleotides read TGCGCCAGCAGCTTGACAGGGGACGCTTTGAACACTGAAGCTTTCTTT.

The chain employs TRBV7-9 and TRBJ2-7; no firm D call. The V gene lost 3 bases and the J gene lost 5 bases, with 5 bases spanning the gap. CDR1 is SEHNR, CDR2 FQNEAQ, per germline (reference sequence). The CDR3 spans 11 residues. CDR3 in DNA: TGTGCCAGCAGCTTCACAGACGAGCAGTACTTC. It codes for CASSFTDEQYF.

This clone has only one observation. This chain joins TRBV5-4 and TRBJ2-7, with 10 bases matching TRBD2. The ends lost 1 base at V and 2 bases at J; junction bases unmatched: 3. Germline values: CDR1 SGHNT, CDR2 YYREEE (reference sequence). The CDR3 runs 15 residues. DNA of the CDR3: TGTGCCAGCAGCTTGTCTAGCGGGGGCCCCTACGAGCAGTACTTC. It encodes CASSLSSGGPYEQYF.

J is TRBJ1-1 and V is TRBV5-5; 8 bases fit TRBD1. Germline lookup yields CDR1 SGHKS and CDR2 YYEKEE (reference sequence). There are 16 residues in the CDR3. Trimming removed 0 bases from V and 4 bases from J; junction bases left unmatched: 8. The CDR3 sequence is CASSLDRGYQGTEAFF. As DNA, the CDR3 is TGTGCCAGCAGCTTGGACAGGGGGTATCAGGGCACTGAAGCTTTCTTT.

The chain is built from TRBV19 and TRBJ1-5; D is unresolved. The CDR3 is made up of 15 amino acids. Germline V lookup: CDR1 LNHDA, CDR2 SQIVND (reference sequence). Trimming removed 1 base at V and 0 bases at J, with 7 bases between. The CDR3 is CASSIGVGSNQPQHF. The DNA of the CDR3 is TGTGCCAGTAGTATAGGAGTCGGTAGCAATCAGCCCCAGCATTTT.

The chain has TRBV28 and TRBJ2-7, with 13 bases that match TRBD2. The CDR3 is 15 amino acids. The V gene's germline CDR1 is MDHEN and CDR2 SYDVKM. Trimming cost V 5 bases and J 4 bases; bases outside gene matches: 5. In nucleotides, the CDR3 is TGTGCCAGCAGTGTACTAGCGGGGGGGCAGTACGAGCAGTACTTC. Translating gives CASSVLAGGQYEQYF.

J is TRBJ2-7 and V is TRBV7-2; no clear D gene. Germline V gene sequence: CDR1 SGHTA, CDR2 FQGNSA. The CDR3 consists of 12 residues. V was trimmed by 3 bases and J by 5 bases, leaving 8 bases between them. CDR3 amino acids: CASSFRLHEQYF. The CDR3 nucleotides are TGTGCCAGCAGCTTCCGACTCCACGAGCAGTACTTC.

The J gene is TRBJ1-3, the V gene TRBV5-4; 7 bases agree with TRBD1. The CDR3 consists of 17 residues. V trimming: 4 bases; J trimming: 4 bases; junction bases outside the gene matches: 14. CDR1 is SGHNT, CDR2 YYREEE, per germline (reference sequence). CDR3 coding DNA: TGTGCCAGCAGCCTAGGGGGCAGGCCCGACAAAGGAAACACCATATATTTT. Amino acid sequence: CASSLGGRPDKGNTIYF.

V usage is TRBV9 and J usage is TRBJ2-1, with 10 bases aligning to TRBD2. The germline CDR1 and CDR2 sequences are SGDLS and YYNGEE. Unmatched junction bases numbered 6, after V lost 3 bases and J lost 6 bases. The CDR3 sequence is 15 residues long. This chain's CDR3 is CASSGQIAGGNEQFF. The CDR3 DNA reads TGTGCCAGCAGCGGTCAGATAGCGGGGGGCAATGAGCAGTTCTTC.

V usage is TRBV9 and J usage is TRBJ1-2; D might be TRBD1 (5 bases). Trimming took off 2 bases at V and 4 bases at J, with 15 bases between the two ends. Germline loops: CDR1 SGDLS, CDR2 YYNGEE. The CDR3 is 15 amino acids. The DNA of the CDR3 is TGTGCCAGCAGCGTGACAGCTTCTGGGGTCTATGGCTACACCTTC. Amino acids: CASSVTASGVYGYTF.

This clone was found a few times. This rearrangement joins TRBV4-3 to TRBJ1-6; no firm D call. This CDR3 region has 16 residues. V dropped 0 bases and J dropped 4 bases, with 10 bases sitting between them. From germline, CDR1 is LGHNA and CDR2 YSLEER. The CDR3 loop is CASSQESRPYNSPLHF. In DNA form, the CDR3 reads TGCGCCAGCAGCCAAGAGTCCAGACCGTATAATTCACCCCTCCACTTT.

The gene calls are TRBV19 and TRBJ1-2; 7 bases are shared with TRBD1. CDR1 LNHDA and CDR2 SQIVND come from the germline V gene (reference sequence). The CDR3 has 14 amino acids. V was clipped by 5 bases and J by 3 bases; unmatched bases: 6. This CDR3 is CASSGLDRDYGYTF. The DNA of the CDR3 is TGTGCCAGTAGTGGACTAGACAGGGACTATGGCTACACCTTC.

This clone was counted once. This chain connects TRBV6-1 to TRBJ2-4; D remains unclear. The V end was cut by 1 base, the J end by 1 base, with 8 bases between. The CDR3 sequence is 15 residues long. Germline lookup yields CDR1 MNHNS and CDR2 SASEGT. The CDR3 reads CASSEVGFAKNIQYF. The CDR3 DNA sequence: TGTGCCAGCAGTGAAGTCGGGTTTGCCAAAAACATTCAGTACTTC.

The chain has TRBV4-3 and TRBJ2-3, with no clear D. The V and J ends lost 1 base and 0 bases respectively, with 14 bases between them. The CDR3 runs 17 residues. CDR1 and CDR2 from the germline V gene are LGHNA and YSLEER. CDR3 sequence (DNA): TGCGCCAGCAGCCAAGTGTTAGGGCTCTGGAGCACAGATACGCAGTATTTT. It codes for CASSQVLGLWSTDTQYF.

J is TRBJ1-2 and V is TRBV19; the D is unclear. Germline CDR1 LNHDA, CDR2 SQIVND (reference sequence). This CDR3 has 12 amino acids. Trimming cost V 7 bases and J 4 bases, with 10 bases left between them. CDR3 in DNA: TGTGCCAGTACTGGCCCTCTCTATGGCTACACCTTC. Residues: CASTGPLYGYTF.

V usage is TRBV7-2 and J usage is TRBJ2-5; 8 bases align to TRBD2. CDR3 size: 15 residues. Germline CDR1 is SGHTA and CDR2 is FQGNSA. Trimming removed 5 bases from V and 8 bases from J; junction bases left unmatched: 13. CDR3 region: CASSPTETSGATQYF. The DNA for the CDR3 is TGTGCCAGCAGCCCGACCGAAACTAGCGGTGCAACCCAGTACTTC.

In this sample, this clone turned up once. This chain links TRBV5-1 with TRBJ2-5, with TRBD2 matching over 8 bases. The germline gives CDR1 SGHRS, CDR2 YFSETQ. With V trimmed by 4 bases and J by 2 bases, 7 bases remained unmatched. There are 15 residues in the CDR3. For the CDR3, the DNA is TGCGCCAGCAGCACCGGCGGGGGGTCTCAAGAGACCCAGTACTTC. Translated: CASSTGGGSQETQYF.

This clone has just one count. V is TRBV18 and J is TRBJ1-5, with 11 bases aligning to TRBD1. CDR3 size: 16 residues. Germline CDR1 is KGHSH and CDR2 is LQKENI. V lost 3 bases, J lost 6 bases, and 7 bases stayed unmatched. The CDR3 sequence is CASSPPGGTGGQPQHF. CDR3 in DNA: TGTGCCAGCTCACCCCCCGGGGGGACAGGGGGTCAGCCCCAGCATTTT.

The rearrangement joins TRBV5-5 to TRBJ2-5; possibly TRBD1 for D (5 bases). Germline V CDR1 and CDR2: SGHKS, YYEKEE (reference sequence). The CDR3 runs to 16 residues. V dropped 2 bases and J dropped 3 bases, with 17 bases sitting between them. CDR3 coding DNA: TGTGCCAGCAGCTTATTGCCGCAGGGCGCGGAAGAGACCCAGTACTTC. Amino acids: CASSLLPQGAEETQYF.

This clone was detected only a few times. The DNA of the CDR3 is TGTGCCAGCAGCGCTCCGGACAGGGGGCTACTTAGTGAGCAGTTCTTC. Residues: CASSAPDRGLLSEQFF. This chain joins TRBV5-5 and TRBJ2-1; 11 bases align to TRBD1. J was trimmed by 9 bases and V by 4 bases; bases with no gene match: 12. The CDR3 has 16 residues. Per the germline V gene, CDR1 is SGHKS and CDR2 is YYEKEE (reference sequence). Full variable domain (remainder filled in from reference TRBV5-5 and TRBJ2-1): DAGVTQSPTHLIKTRGQQVTLRCSPISGHKSVSWYQQVLGQGPQFIFQYYEKEERGRGNFPDRFSARQFPNYSSELNVNALLLGDSALYLCASSAPDRGLLSEQFFGPGTRLTVL.

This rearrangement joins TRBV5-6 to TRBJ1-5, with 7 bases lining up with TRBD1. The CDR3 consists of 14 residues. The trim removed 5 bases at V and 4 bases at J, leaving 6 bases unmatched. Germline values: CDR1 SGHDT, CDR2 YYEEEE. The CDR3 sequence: CASSFQGGNQPQHF. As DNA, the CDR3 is TGTGCCAGCAGTTTTCAGGGGGGAAATCAGCCCCAGCATTTT.

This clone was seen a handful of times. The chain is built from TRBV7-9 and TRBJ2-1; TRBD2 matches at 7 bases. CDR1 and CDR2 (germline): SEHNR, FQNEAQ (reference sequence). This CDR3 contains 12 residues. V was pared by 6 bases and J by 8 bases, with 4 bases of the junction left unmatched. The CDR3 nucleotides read TGTGCCAGCAGTCGGGGGGTTGATGAGCAGTTCTTC. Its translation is CASSRGVDEQFF.

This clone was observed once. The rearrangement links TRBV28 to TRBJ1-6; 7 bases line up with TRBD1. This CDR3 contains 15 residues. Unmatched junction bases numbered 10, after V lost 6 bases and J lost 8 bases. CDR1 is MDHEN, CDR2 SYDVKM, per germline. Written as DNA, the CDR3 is TGTGCCAGCAGCCTCTCGACAGGGAGGTATTCACCCCTCCACTTT. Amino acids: CASSLSTGRYSPLHF.

CDR3 sequence: CASSLLPMNTEAFF. DNA for the CDR3: TGTGCCAGCAGCTTATTGCCGATGAACACTGAAGCTTTCTTT. This sequence joins TRBV7-3 and TRBJ1-1; D not certain. The CDR3 covers 14 residues. V lost 2 bases to trimming and J lost 0 bases, with 7 bases between them. Germline assignment: CDR1 SGHTA and CDR2 FQGTGA.